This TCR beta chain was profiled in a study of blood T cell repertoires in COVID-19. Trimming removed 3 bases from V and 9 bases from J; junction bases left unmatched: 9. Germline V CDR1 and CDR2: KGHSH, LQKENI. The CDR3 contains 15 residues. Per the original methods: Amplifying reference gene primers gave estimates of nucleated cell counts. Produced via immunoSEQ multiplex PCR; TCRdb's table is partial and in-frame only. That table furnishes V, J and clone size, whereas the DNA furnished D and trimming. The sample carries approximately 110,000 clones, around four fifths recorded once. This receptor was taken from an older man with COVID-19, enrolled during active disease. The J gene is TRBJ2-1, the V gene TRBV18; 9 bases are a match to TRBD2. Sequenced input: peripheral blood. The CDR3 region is CASSPRLAVQGEQFF. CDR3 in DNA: TGTGCCAGCTCACCGCGACTAGCGGTACAGGGTGAGCAGTTCTTC.